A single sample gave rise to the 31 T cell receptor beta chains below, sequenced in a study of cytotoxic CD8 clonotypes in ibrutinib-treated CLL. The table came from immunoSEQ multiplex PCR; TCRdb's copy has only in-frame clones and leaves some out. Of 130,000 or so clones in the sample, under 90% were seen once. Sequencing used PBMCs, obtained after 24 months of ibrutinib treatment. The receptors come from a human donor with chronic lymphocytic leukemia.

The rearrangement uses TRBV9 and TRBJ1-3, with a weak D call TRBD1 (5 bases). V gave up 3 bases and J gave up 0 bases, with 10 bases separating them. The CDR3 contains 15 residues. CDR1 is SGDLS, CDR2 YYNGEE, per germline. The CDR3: CASSAGLSSGNTIYF. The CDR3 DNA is TGTGCCAGCAGCGCAGGGCTTTCCTCTGGAAACACCATATATTTT.

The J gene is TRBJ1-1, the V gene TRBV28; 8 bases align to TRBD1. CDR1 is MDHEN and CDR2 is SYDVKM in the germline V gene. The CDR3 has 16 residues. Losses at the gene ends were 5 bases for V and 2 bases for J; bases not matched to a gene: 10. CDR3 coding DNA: TGTGCCAGCAGTCGGACCCCGGACAGGGCCAACACTGAAGCTTTCTTT. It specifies CASSRTPDRANTEAFF.

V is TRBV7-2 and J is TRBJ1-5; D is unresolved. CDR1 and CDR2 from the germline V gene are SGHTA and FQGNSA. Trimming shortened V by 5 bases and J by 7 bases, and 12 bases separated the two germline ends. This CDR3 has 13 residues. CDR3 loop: CASSEEWWQPQHF. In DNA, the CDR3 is TGTGCCAGCAGCGAGGAGTGGTGGCAGCCCCAGCATTTT.

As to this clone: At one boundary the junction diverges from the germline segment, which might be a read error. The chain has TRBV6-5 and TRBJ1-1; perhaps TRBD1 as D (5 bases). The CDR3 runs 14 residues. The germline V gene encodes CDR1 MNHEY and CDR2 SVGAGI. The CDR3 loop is CASSPRGVKTEAFF. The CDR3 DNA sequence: TGTGCCAGCAGTCCCCGGGGGGTGAAAACTGAAGCTTTCTTT.

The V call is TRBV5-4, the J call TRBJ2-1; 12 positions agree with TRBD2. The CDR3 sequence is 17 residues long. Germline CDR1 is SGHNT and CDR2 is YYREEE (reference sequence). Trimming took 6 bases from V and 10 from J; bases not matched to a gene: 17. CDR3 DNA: TGTGCCAGCACCCCGACTATGGCTAGCGGGGGGGCGGGGGAGCAGTTCTTC. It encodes CASTPTMASGGAGEQFF. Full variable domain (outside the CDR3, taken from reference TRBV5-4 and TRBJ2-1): ETGVTQSPTHLIKTRGQQVTLRCSSQSGHNTVSWYQQALGQGPQFIFQYYREEENGRGNFPPRFSGLQFPNYSSELNVNALELDDSALYLCASTPTMASGGAGEQFFGPGTRLTVL.

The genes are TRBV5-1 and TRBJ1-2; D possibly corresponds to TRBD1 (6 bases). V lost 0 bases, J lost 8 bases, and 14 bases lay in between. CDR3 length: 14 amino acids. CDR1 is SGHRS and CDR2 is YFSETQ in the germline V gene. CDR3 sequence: CASSLVGGPMGYTF. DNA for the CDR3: TGCGCCAGCAGCTTGGTCGGGGGGCCCATGGGCTACACCTTC.

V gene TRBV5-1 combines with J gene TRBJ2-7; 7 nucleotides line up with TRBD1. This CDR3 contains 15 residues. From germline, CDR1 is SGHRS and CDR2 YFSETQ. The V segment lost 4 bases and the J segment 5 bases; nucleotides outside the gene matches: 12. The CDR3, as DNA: TGCGCCAGCAGCCCGCCGTCAGGGGGACGCGACGAGCAGTACTTC. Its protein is CASSPPSGGRDEQYF.

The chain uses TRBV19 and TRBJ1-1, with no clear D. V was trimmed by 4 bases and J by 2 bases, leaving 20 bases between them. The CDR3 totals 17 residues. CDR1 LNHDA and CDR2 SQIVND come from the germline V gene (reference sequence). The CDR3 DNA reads TGTGCCAGTAGTACCGTGACCACGCCAGGACTAAACACTGAAGCTTTCTTT. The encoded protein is CASSTVTTPGLNTEAFF.

This CDR3 reads CASSLGGTGTMNTEAFF. CDR3 nucleotides: TGCGCCAGCAGCTTGGGAGGGACAGGGACCATGAACACTGAAGCTTTCTTT. This chain links TRBV5-1 with TRBJ1-1, with 9 bases that match TRBD1. V lost 0 bases, J lost 0 bases, and 6 bases stayed unmatched. Germline CDR1 and CDR2: SGHRS and YFSETQ. The CDR3 loop spans 17 amino acids.

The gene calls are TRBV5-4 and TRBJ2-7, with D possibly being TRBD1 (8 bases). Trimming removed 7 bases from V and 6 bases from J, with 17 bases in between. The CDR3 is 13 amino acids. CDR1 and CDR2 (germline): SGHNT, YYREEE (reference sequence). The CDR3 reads CASATGGAGEQYF. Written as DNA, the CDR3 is TGTGCCAGCGCAACAGGGGGGGCCGGCGAGCAGTACTTC. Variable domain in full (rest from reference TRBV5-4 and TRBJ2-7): ETGVTQSPTHLIKTRGQQVTLRCSSQSGHNTVSWYQQALGQGPQFIFQYYREEENGRGNFPPRFSGLQFPNYSSELNVNALELDDSALYLCASATGGAGEQYFGPGTRLTVT.

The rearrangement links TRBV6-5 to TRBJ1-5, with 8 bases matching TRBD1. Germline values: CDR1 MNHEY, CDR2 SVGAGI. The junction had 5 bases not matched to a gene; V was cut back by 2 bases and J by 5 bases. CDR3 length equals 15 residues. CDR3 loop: CASSYGTGGDQPQHF. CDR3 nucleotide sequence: TGTGCCAGCAGTTACGGTACAGGGGGTGATCAGCCCCAGCATTTT.

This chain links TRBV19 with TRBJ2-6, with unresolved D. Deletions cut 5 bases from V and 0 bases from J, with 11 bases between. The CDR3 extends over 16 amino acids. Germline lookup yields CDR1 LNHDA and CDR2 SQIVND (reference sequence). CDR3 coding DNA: TGTGCCAGTAGTTTTGTGGGGAACTCTGGGGCCAACGTCCTGACTTTC. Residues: CASSFVGNSGANVLTF. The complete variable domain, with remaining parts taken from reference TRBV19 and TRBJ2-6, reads DGGITQSPKYLFRKEGQNVTLSCEQNLNHDAMYWYRQDPGQGLRLIYYSQIVNDFQKGDIAEGYSVSREKKESFPLTVTSAQKNPTAFYLCASSFVGNSGANVLTFGAGSRLTVL.

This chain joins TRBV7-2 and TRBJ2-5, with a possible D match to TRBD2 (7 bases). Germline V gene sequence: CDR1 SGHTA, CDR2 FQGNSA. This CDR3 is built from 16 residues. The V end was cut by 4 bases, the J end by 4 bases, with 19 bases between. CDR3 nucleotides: TGTGCCAGCAGCTATCAGGGGAGGGGCTTGGCAGAGACCCAGTACTTC. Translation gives CASSYQGRGLAETQYF.

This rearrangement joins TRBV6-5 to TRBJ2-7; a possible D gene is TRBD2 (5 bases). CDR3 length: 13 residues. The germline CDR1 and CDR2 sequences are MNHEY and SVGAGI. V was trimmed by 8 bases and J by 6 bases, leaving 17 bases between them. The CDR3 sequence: CASGRDSLGEQYF. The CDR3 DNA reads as TGTGCCAGCGGACGGGATTCCCTGGGCGAGCAGTACTTC.

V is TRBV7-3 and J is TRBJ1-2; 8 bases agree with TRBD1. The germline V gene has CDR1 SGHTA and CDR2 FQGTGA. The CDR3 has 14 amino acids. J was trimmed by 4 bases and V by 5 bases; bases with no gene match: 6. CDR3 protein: CASSVRDRIYGYTF. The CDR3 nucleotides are TGTGCCAGCAGCGTCCGGGACAGGATCTATGGCTACACCTTC.

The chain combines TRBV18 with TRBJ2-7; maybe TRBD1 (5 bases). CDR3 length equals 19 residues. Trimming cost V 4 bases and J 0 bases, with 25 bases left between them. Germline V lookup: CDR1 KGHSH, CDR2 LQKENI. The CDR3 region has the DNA TGTGCCAGCTCACTACGAATGGCGCAGGGCGAACTTAGCTCCTACGAGCAGTACTTC. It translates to CASSLRMAQGELSSYEQYF.

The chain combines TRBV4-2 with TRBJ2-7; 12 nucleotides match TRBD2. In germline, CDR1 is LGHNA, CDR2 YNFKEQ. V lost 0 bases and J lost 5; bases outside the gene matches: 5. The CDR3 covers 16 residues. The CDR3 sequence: CASSQDPTSGGHEQYF. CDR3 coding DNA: TGTGCCAGCAGCCAAGACCCCACTAGCGGGGGGCACGAGCAGTACTTC.

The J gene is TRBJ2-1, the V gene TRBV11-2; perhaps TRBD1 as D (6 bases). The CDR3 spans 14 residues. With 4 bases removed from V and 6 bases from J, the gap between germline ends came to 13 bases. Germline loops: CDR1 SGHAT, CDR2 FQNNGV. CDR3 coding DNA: TGTGCCAGCAGCTACTCGGGACACCCCAATGAGCAGTTCTTC. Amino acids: CASSYSGHPNEQFF.

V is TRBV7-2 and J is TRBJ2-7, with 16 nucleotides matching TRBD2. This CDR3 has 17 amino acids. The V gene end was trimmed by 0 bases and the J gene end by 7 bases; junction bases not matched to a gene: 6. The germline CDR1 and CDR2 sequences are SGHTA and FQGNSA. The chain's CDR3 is CASSLAGTSGGAGEQYF. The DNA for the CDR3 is TGTGCCAGCAGCTTAGCAGGGACTAGCGGGGGGGCCGGAGAGCAGTACTTC.

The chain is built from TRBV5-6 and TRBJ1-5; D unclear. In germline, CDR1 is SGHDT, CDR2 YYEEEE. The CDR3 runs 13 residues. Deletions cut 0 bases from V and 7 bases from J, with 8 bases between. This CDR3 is CASSLVGGQPQHF. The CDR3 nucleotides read TGTGCCAGCAGCTTGGTGGGAGGGCAGCCCCAGCATTTT.

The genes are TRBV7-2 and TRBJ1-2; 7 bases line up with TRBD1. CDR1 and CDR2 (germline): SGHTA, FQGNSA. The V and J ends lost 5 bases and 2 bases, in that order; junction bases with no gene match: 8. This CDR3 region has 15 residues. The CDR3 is CASSPAPDRNYGYTF. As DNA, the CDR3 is TGTGCCAGCAGCCCCGCCCCGGACAGGAACTATGGCTACACCTTC.

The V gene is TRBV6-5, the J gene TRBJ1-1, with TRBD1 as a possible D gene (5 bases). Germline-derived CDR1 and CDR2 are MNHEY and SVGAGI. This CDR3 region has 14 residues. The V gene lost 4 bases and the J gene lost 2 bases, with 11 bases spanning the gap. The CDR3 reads CASSLDISNTEAFF. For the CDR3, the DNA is TGTGCCAGCAGTTTGGACATTTCAAACACTGAAGCTTTCTTT.

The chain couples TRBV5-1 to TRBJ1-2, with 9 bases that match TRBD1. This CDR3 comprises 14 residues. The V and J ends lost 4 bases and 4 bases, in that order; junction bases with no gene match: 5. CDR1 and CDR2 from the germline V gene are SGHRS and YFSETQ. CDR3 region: CASSRGQGFYGYTF. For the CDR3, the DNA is TGCGCCAGCAGCAGGGGACAGGGCTTCTATGGCTACACCTTC.

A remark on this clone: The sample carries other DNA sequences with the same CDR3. In DNA, the CDR3 is TGTGCCAGCTCACCCCCGGGCACCGGGGAGCTGTTTTTT. Its protein product is CASSPPGTGELFF. The chain combines TRBV18 with TRBJ2-2; D is undetermined. CDR1 and CDR2 from the germline V gene are KGHSH and LQKENI. This CDR3 comprises 13 residues. V was trimmed by 3 bases and J by 4 bases, leaving 6 bases between them.

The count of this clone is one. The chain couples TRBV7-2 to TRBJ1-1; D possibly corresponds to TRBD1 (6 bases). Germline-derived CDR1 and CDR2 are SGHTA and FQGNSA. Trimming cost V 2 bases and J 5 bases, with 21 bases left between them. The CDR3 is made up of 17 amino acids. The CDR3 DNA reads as TGTGCCAGCAGCTTATTTGCCATGGGGGGGCGTGGAACTGAAGCTTTCTTT. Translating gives CASSLFAMGGRGTEAFF.

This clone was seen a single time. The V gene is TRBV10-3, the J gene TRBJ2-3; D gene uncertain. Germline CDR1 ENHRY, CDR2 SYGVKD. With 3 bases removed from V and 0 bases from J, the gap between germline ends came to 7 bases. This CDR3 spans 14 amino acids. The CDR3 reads CAISDAESTDTQYF. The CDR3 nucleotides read TGTGCCATCAGTGATGCGGAGAGCACAGATACGCAGTATTTT.

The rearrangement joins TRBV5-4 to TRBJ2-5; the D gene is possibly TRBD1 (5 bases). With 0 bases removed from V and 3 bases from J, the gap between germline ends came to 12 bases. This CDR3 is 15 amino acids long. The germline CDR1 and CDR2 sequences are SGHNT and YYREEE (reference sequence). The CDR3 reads CASSLDAGLEETQYF. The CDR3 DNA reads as TGTGCCAGCAGCTTGGACGCAGGGTTGGAAGAGACCCAGTACTTC.

CDR3 region: CASSFGLANYEQYF. DNA for the CDR3: TGTGCCAGCTCGTTCGGACTAGCGAACTACGAGCAGTACTTC. This chain joins TRBV18 and TRBJ2-7, with TRBD2 matching 9 bases. This CDR3 contains 14 residues. Germline V gives CDR1 KGHSH, CDR2 LQKENI. V shed 6 bases and J 3 bases; nucleotides not matched to a gene: 6.

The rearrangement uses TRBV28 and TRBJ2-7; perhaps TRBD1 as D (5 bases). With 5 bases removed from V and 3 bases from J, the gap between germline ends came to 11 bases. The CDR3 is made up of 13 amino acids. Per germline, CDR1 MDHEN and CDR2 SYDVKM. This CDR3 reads CASSLDTNYEQYF. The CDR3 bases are TGTGCCAGCAGTCTGGACACCAACTACGAGCAGTACTTC.

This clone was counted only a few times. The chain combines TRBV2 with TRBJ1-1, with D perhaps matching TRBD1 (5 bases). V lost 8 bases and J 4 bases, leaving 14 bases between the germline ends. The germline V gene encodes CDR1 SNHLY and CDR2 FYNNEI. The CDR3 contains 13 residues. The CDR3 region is CASDYQGATEAFF. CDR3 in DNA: TGTGCCAGCGACTACCAGGGAGCCACTGAAGCTTTCTTT.

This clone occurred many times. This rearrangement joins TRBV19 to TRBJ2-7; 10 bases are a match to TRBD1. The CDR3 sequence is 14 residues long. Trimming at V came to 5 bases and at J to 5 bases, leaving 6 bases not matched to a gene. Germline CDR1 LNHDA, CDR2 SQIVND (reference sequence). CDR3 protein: CASSSRQGANEQYF. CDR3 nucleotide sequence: TGTGCCAGTAGTTCCCGACAGGGGGCCAACGAGCAGTACTTC.